This T cell receptor (beta chain) was captured by sequencing in a study of cytomegalovirus exposure and HLA in healthy donors. Data came from immunoSEQ multiplex PCR; TCRdb stores just in-frame clones and leaves some out. The sample records 95,000 to 150,000 clones, around 94% being singletons. This clone was seen only a few times. The antigen remains unidentified. General study results and limits: Cytomegalovirus status, reportedly, was diagnosed with high specificity and sensitivity by the classifier.

The trim removed 5 bases at V and 1 base at J, leaving 6 bases unmatched. CDR3 length equals 15 residues. Germline CDR1 LGHNA, CDR2 YNFKEQ. The specimen sequenced was PBMCs. The chain joins TRBV4-2 to TRBJ2-7, with 9 bases fitting TRBD2. This receptor was obtained from a woman aged 18 to 35 in good health and CMV-seronegative. The CDR3 protein is CASSVSLAGSYEQYF. The CDR3 bases are TGTGCCAGCAGCGTAAGCCTAGCGGGGTCCTACGAGCAGTACTTC.